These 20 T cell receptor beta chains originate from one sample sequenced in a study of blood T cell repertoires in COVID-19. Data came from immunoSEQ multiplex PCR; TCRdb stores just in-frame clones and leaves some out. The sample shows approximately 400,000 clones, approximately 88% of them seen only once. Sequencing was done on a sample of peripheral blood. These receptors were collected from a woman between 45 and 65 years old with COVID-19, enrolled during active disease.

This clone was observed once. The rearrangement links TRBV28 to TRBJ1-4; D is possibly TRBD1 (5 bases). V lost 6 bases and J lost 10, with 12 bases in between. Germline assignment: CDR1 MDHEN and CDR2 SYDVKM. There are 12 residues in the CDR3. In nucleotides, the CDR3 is TGTGCCAGCAGCCTACAGGCGGCAAAACTGTTTTTT. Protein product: CASSLQAAKLFF.

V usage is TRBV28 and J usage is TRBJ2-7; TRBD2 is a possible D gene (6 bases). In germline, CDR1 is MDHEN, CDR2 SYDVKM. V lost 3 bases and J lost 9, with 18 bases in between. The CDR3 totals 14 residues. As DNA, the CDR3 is TGTGCCAGCAGTTTCGGGACTCGGAGTGATCGGCAGTACTTC. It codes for CASSFGTRSDRQYF.

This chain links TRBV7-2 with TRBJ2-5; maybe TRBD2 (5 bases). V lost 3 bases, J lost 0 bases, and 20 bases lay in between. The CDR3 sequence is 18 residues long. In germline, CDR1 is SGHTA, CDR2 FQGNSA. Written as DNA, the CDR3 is TGTGCCAGCAGCTTTAGGGCTAGCAGATGGTTGTACCAAGAGACCCAGTACTTC. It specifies CASSFRASRWLYQETQYF.

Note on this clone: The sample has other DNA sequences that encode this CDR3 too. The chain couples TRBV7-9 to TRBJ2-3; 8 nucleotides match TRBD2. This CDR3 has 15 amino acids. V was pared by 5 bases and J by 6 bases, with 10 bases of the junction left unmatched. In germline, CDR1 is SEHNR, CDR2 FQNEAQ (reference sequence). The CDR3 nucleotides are TGTGCCAGCAGCCCTCCGGGGGGGCCTGGCGATACGCAGTATTTT. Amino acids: CASSPPGGPGDTQYF. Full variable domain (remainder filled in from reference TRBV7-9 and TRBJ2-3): DTGVSQNPRHKITKRGQNVTFRCDPISEHNRLYWYRQTLGQGPEFLTYFQNEAQLEKSRLLSDRFSAERPKGSFSTLEIQRTEQGDSAMYLCASSPPGGPGDTQYFGPGTRLTVL.

In DNA, the CDR3 is TGTGCCAGTAGTATCCAGCCAGGGGTGAACACTGAAGCTTTCTTT. Its translation is CASSIQPGVNTEAFF. This chain connects TRBV19 to TRBJ1-1; possibly TRBD1 for D (6 bases). This CDR3 has 15 residues. CDR1 is LNHDA and CDR2 is SQIVND in the germline V gene (reference sequence). V was pared by 3 bases and J by 0 bases, with 11 bases between.

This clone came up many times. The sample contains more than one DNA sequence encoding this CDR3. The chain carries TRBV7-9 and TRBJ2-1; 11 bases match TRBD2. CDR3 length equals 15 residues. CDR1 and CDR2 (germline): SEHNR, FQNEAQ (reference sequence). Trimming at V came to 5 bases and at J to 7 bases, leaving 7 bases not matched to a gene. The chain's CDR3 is CASSHRTSGRNEQFF. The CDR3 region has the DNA TGTGCCAGCAGCCACCGGACTAGCGGGCGTAATGAGCAGTTCTTC.

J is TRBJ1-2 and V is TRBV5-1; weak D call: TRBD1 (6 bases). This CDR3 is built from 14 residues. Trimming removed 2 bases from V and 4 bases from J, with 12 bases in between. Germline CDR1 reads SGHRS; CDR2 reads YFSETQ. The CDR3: CASSLEGVGYGYTF. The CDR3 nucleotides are TGCGCCAGCAGCTTAGAGGGGGTTGGCTATGGCTACACCTTC.

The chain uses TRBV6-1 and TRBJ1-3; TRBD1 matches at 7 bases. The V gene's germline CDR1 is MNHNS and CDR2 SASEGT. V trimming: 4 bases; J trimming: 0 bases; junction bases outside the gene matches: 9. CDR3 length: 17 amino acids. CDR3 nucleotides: TGTGCCAGCAGTGCCTACAGGGGCTCCAGCTCTGGAAACACCATATATTTT. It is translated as CASSAYRGSSSGNTIYF.

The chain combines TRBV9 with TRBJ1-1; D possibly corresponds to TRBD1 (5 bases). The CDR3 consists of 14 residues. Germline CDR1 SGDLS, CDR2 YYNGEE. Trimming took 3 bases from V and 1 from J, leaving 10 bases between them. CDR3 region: CASSALTGNTEAFF. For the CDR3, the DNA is TGTGCCAGCAGCGCGCTCACAGGGAACACTGAAGCTTTCTTT.

The CDR3 sequence is CASSLGENTDTQYF. DNA for the CDR3: TGTGCCAGCAGCTTGGGGGAGAACACAGATACGCAGTATTTT. The chain employs TRBV5-8 and TRBJ2-3; a weak D match, TRBD2 (5 bases). V was trimmed by 0 bases and J by 2 bases, leaving 7 bases between them. This CDR3 is 14 amino acids long. The germline V gene has CDR1 SGHTS and CDR2 YDEGEE. Full variable domain (outside the CDR3, taken from reference TRBV5-8 and TRBJ2-3): EAGVTQSPTHLIKTRGQQATLRCSPISGHTSVYWYQQALGLGLQFLLWYDEGEERNRGNFPPRFSGRQFPNYSSELNVNALELEDSALYLCASSLGENTDTQYFGPGTRLTVL.

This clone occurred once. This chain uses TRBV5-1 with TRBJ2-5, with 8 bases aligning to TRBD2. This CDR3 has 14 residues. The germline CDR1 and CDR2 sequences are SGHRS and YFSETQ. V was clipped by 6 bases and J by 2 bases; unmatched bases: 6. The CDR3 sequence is CASTRGGNQETQYF. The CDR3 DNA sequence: TGCGCCAGCACTCGGGGGGGTAATCAAGAGACCCAGTACTTC.

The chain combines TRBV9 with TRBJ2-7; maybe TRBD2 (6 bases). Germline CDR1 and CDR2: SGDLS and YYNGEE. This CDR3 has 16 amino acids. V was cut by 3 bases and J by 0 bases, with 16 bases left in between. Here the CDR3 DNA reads TGTGCCAGCAGCGACAGGCCTAGCGCGAGCTCCTACGAGCAGTACTTC. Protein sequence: CASSDRPSASSYEQYF.

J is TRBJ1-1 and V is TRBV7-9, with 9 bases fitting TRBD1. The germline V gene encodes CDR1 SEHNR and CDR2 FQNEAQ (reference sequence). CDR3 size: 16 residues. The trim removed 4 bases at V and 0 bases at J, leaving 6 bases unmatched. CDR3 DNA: TGTGCCAGCAGCTCCACAGGGGGCCTTATGAACACTGAAGCTTTCTTT. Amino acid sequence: CASSSTGGLMNTEAFF.

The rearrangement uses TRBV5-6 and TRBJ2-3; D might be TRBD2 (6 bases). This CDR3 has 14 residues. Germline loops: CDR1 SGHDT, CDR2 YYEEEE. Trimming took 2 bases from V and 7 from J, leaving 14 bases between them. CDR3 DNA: TGTGCCAGCAGCTTTAGCGGAGCCCGGAATACGCAGTATTTT. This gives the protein CASSFSGARNTQYF.

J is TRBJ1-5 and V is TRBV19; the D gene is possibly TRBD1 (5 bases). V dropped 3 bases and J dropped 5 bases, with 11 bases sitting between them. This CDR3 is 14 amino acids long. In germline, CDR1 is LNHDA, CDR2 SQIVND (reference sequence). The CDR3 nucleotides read TGTGCCAGTAGTATTTGGGGGGGAGATCAGCCCCAGCATTTT. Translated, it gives CASSIWGGDQPQHF.

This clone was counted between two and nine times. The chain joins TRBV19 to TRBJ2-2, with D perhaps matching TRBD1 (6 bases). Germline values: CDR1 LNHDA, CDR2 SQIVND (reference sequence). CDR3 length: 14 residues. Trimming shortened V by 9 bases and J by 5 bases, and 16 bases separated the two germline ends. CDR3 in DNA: TGTGCCAGCCAAGGGGGTGCGTTAACCGGGGAGCTGTTTTTT. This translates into CASQGGALTGELFF.

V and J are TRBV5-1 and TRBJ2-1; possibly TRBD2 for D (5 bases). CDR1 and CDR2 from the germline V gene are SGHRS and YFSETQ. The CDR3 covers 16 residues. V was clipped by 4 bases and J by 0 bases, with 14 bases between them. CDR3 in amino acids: CASSAVERSSYNEQFF. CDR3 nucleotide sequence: TGCGCCAGCAGCGCGGTCGAGCGGAGCTCCTACAATGAGCAGTTCTTC.

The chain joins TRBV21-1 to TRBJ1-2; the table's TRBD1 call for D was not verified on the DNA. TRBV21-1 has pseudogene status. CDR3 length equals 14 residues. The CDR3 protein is CASRRTAWSGGYTF. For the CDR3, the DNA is TGTGCCAGCAGGCGGACAGCCTGGAGTGGCGGCTACACCTTC.

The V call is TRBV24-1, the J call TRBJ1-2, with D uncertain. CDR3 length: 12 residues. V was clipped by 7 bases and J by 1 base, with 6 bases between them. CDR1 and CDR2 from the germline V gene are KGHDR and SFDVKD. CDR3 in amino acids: CATSYSNYGYTF. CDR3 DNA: TGTGCCACCAGCTACAGTAACTATGGCTACACCTTC.

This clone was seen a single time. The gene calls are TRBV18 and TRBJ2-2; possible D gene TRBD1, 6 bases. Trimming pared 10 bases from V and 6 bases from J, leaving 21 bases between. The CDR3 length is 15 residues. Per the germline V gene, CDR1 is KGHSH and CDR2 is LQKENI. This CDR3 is CATLSSGVLAGELFF. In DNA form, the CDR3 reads TGTGCCACCCTTTCGTCAGGGGTGTTAGCCGGGGAGCTGTTTTTT.